What follows is one TCR beta chain and its context. The sample belongs to a study of blood T cell repertoires in COVID-19. The method was immunoSEQ multiplex PCR; TCRdb's version includes in-frame clones alone and lacks a portion of them. The table lists about 160,000 clones, about 85% of them singletons, with approximately 1.1% in the top ten. CDR3 length: 16 amino acids. Germline-derived CDR1 and CDR2 are SGHDT and YYEEEE. Deletions cut 4 bases from V and 4 bases from J, with 20 bases between. The sequenced sample consisted of peripheral blood. This sequence joins TRBV5-6 and TRBJ1-2; TRBD1 is a possible D gene (6 bases). The sequence came from a man aged 40-50 years with acute or convalescent COVID-19. Here the CDR3 reads CASSRGGSSPIYGYTF. Written as DNA, the CDR3 is TGTGCCAGCAGCAGGGGGGGTAGCTCACCTATCTATGGCTACACCTTC. The full variable domain, completed using reference TRBV5-6 and TRBJ1-2, is DAGVTQSPTHLIKTRGQQVTLRCSPKSGHDTVSWYQQALGQGPQFIFQYYEEEERQRGNFPDRFSGHQFPNYSSELNVNALLLGDSALYLCASSRGGSSPIYGYTFGSGTRLTVV.